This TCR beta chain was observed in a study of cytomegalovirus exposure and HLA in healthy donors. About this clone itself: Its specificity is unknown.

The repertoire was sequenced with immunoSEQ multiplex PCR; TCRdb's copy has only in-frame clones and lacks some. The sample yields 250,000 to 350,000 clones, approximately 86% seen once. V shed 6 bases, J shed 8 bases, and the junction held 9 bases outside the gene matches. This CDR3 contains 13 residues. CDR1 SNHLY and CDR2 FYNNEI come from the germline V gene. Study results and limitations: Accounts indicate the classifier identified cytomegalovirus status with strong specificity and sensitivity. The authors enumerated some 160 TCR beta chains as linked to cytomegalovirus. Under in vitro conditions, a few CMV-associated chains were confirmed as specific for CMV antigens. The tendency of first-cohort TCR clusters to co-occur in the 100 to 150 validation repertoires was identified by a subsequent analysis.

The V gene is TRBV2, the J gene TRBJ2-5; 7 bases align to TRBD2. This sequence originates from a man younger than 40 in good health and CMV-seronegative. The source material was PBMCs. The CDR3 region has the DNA TGTGCCAGCAGGGGGAGGGACTTTGGAACCCAGTACTTC. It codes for CASRGRDFGTQYF.